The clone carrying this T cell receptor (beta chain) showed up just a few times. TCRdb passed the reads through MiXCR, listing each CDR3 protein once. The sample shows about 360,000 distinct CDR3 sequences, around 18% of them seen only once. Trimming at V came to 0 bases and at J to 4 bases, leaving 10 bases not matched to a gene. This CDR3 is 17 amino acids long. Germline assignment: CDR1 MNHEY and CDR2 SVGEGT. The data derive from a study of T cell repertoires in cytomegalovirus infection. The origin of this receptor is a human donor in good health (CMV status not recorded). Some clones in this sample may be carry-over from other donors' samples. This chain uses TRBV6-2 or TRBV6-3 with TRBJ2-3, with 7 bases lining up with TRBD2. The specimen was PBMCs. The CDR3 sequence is CASSYSASGHRPDTQYF. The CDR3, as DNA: TGTGCCAGCAGTTACTCGGCTAGCGGTCACCGCCCAGATACGCAGTATTTT.